These 26 T cell receptor beta chains originate from one sample sequenced in a study of T cells after yellow fever vaccination. Each CDR3 protein is one row after TCRdb ran MiXCR on the 5' RACE reads. The data hold under 550,000 distinct CDR3 sequences, with just over 20% observed a single time. This material consisted of PBMCs, taken less than 25 days after the first yellow fever vaccination. These receptors were obtained from a man between 18 and 35 years old who received the YFV17D yellow fever vaccine.

This chain connects TRBV2 to TRBJ2-5; possibly TRBD1 or TRBD2 for D (5 bases each). This CDR3 is built from 12 residues. Between the trimmed V and J ends, which lost 6 bases and 8 bases, there was a span of 13 bases. The germline CDR1 and CDR2 sequences are SNHLY and FYNNEI. CDR3 sequence reads: CASSAGTETQYF. CDR3 DNA sequence: TGTGCCAGCAGCGCCGGGACGGAAACCCAGTACTTC. Drawing the rest from reference TRBV2 and TRBJ2-5, the complete variable domain is EPEVTQTPSHQVTQMGQEVILRCVPISNHLYFYWYRQILGQKVEFLVSFYNNEISEKSEIFDDQFSVERPDGSNFTLKIRSTKLEDSAMYFCASSAGTETQYFGPGTRLLVL.

The V and J genes are TRBV3-1 and TRBJ2-7, with D perhaps matching TRBD1 (7 bases). Trimming cost V 4 bases and J 4 bases, with 11 bases left between them. This CDR3 is built from 13 residues. Germline V gene lookup returns CDR1 LGHDT and CDR2 YNNKEL (reference sequence). The CDR3 region has the DNA TGTGCCAGCAGCCGGGGGGACAGTTACGAGCAGTACGTC. The encoded protein is CASSRGDSYEQYV.

The chain links TRBV28 to TRBJ2-5; D call uncertain. The V gene lost 2 bases and the J gene lost 0 bases, with 7 bases spanning the gap. This CDR3 is built from 14 residues. Germline loops: CDR1 MDHEN, CDR2 SYDVKM. In DNA, the CDR3 is TGTGCCAGCAGTTTAAAACTGTACCAAGAGACCCAGTACTTC. Translated, it gives CASSLKLYQETQYF.

This clonotype was counted only a few times. This chain connects TRBV4-3 to TRBJ1-4, with TRBD1 as a possible D gene (5 bases). This CDR3 has 14 residues. Germline-derived CDR1 and CDR2 are LGHNA and YSLEER. Trimming removed 8 bases from V and 6 bases from J, with 16 bases in between. The CDR3 sequence is CASSPGKGYEKLFF. The CDR3 DNA is TGCGCCAGCTCCCCAGGAAAGGGGTATGAAAAACTGTTTTTT.

This clonotype was seen a handful of times. The V gene is TRBV18, the J gene TRBJ1-2; tentative D call: TRBD1 (5 bases). Between the trimmed V and J ends, which lost 6 bases and 7 bases, there was a span of 15 bases. The length of the CDR3 is 13 residues. Germline values: CDR1 KGHSH, CDR2 LQKENI. CDR3 protein: CASSPSGTSGYTF. In DNA form, the CDR3 reads TGTGCCAGCTCCCCGAGTGGGACGAGTGGCTACACCTTC.

This clonotype was counted between two and nine times. The chain links TRBV7-2 to TRBJ2-1; TRBD2 matches at 11 bases. The CDR3 spans 14 residues. CDR1 and CDR2 from the germline V gene are SGHTA and FQGNSA. V trimming: 4 bases; J trimming: 10 bases; junction bases outside the gene matches: 6. The CDR3 DNA reads TGTGCCAGCAGCTCACTAGCGGGGGCGCGGGAGCAGTTCTTC. Its protein product is CASSSLAGAREQFF.

Only a few counts were recorded for this clonotype. This chain uses TRBV2 with TRBJ1-6; D uncertain. Germline V gene lookup returns CDR1 SNHLY and CDR2 FYNNEI. V was pared by 3 bases and J by 5 bases, with 11 bases between. This CDR3 region has 15 residues. The DNA of the CDR3 is TGTGCCAGCAGTGAGCTTTCGGGGAATAATTCACCCCTCCACTTT. This encodes CASSELSGNNSPLHF.

The gene calls are TRBV5-4 and TRBJ2-1, with a tentative D call TRBD1 (5 bases). Germline V CDR1 and CDR2: SGHNT, YYREEE (reference sequence). V lost 4 bases and J lost 2, with 16 bases in between. The CDR3 length is 16 residues. The CDR3 bases are TGTGCCAGCAGCCTTGACGGACACGCAACCTACAATGAGCAGTTCTTC. As protein: CASSLDGHATYNEQFF.

The V call is TRBV5-1, the J call TRBJ2-3, with D perhaps TRBD1 (5 bases). Deletions cut 7 bases from V and 1 base from J, with 19 bases between. Germline assignment: CDR1 SGHRS and CDR2 YFSETQ. The CDR3 totals 16 residues. CDR3: CASGRAISAGTDTQYF. Written as DNA, the CDR3 is TGCGCCAGCGGCAGGGCAATCTCCGCAGGCACAGATACGCAGTATTTT.

The chain combines TRBV12-3 or TRBV12-4 with TRBJ2-1; D is unresolved. The CDR3 runs 13 residues. V was pared by 6 bases and J by 4 bases, with 10 bases between. As DNA, the CDR3 is TGTGCCAGCAGCCCAAGCCATTACAATGAGCAGTTCTTC. Its translation: CASSPSHYNEQFF.

V gene TRBV20-1 combines with J gene TRBJ2-3, with D possibly matching TRBD1 (6 bases). The CDR3 runs to 16 residues. The V and J ends lost 1 base and 7 bases respectively, with 21 bases between them. The germline V gene encodes CDR1 DFQATT and CDR2 SNEGSKA (reference sequence). In nucleotides, the CDR3 is TGCAGTGCTAGAGTAGGCGACAGGCTTTCCGCAAATACGCAGTATTTT. As protein: CSARVGDRLSANTQYF.

This chain joins TRBV7-9 and TRBJ1-2; D unresolved. The CDR3 runs 15 residues. Trimming removed 0 bases at V and 4 bases at J, with 12 bases between. CDR1 is SEHNR and CDR2 is FQNEAQ in the germline V gene (reference sequence). In DNA form, the CDR3 reads TGTGCCAGCAGCTTAGCGGAAGCCACCAGCTATGGCTACACCTTC. Translation: CASSLAEATSYGYTF.

About this clonotype itself: The conserved phenylalanine or tryptophan normally closing the CDR3 is absent here, so this likely arose from a read error. The gene calls are TRBV9 and TRBJ2-3; D is uncertain. The V gene lost 4 bases and the J gene lost 4 bases, with 13 bases spanning the gap. Germline loops: CDR1 SGDLS, CDR2 YYNGEE. The CDR3 has 14 amino acids. CDR3 region: CASSPRPTPDTQYY. Here the CDR3 DNA reads TGTGCCAGCAGCCCCAGACCGACACCAGATACGCAGTATTAT.

The table lists this clonotype with a few counts. The J gene is TRBJ2-6, the V gene TRBV19; 7 bases are shared with TRBD1. The CDR3 has 14 residues. Per the germline V gene, CDR1 is LNHDA and CDR2 is SQIVND (reference sequence). The J segment lost 0 bases and the V segment lost 8 bases, leaving 1 base of the junction unmatched. CDR3 sequence: CASDRDSGANVLTF. The CDR3 DNA reads as TGTGCCAGTGACAGGGACTCTGGGGCCAACGTCCTGACTTTC.

V and J are TRBV7-9 and TRBJ1-4; D not resolved. The CDR3 totals 14 residues. Germline loops: CDR1 SEHNR, CDR2 FQNEAQ (reference sequence). V lost 4 bases and J lost 3, with 9 bases in between. The CDR3 spells CASSSRHANEKLFF. DNA for the CDR3: TGTGCCAGCAGCTCCCGACACGCTAATGAAAAACTGTTTTTT.

The gene calls are TRBV20-1 and TRBJ1-1; TRBD1 agrees at 8 bases. The CDR3 covers 13 residues. The V gene's germline CDR1 is DFQATT and CDR2 SNEGSKA (reference sequence). CDR3 sequence reads: CRSGGGLSPEAFF. CDR3 coding DNA: TGCAGATCAGGGGGCGGATTGAGCCCTGAAGCTTTCTTT.

The rearrangement uses TRBV12-3 or TRBV12-4 and TRBJ2-3; a possible D gene is TRBD1 (5 bases). The V end lost 7 bases, the J end lost 0 bases, and 14 bases lay between the germline ends. The CDR3 consists of 15 residues. The CDR3 nucleotides read TGTGCCAGCACCTCTCAGGGATCTAGCACAGATACGCAGTATTTT. Residues: CASTSQGSSTDTQYF.

The V call is TRBV28, the J call TRBJ1-5, with D possibly being TRBD1 (5 bases). CDR1 and CDR2 (germline): MDHEN, SYDVKM. The CDR3 consists of 11 residues. Trimming shortened V by 5 bases and J by 11 bases, and 10 bases separated the two germline ends. CDR3: CASSKWGAQHF. Written as DNA, the CDR3 is TGTGCCAGCAGTAAATGGGGGGCCCAGCATTTT. Full variable domain (outside the CDR3, taken from reference TRBV28 and TRBJ1-5): DVKVTQSSRYLVKRTGEKVFLECVQDMDHENMFWYRQDPGLGLRLIYFSYDVKMKEKGDIPEGYSVSREKKERFSLILESASTNQTSMYLCASSKWGAQHFGDGTRLSIL.

The chain has TRBV19 and TRBJ1-2, with 9 nucleotides matching TRBD1. Trimming removed 4 bases from V and 6 bases from J; junction bases left unmatched: 9. CDR1 is LNHDA and CDR2 is SQIVND in the germline V gene (reference sequence). The CDR3 has 15 residues. The CDR3 region is CASSNPGQGVDGYTF. Written as DNA, the CDR3 is TGTGCCAGTAGTAACCCGGGACAGGGTGTGGATGGCTACACCTTC. The full variable domain, with the rest looked up from reference TRBV19 and TRBJ1-2, is DGGITQSPKYLFRKEGQNVTLSCEQNLNHDAMYWYRQDPGQGLRLIYYSQIVNDFQKGDIAEGYSVSREKKESFPLTVTSAQKNPTAFYLCASSNPGQGVDGYTFGSGTRLTVV.

J is TRBJ2-3 and V is TRBV20-1; 7 bases map to TRBD1. After removal of 1 base from V and 1 base from J, the junction contained 2 bases not matched to a gene. CDR1 is DFQATT and CDR2 is SNEGSKA in the germline V gene (reference sequence). The CDR3 totals 14 residues. This chain's CDR3 is CSARGQGGTDTQYF. The DNA for the CDR3 is TGCAGTGCTAGAGGACAGGGCGGCACAGATACGCAGTATTTT.

The gene calls are TRBV5-6 and TRBJ2-1, with D tentatively TRBD1 (5 bases). Germline-derived CDR1 and CDR2 are SGHDT and YYEEEE. This CDR3 has 13 amino acids. Trimming took 5 bases from V and 4 from J, leaving 10 bases between them. The CDR3 nucleotides are TGTGCCAGCAGGCTGACAGAGTACAATGAGCAGTTCTTC. This encodes CASRLTEYNEQFF.

This clonotype has a handful of counts. This rearrangement joins TRBV20-1 to TRBJ1-2, with D possibly being TRBD1 (5 bases). This CDR3 is 13 amino acids long. Germline V gene lookup returns CDR1 DFQATT and CDR2 SNEGSKA (reference sequence). V gave up 8 bases and J gave up 4 bases, with 17 bases separating them. DNA of the CDR3: TGCAGTTCCCAGGAGGTGGGGGGCTATGGCTACACCTTC. This gives the protein CSSQEVGGYGYTF.

This clonotype came up a few times. The rearrangement joins TRBV7-9 to TRBJ2-2; no definite D call. Trimming pared 3 bases from V and 0 bases from J, leaving 5 bases between. This CDR3 spans 14 amino acids. Germline assignment: CDR1 SEHNR and CDR2 FQNEAQ (reference sequence). The DNA of the CDR3 is TGTGCCAGCAGCTTCCACACGAACACCGGGGAGCTGTTTTTT. It codes for CASSFHTNTGELFF.

The chain is built from TRBV18 and TRBJ2-7; D is possibly TRBD2 (5 bases). Germline V CDR1 and CDR2: KGHSH, LQKENI. Between the trimmed V and J ends, which lost 3 bases and 7 bases, there was a span of 16 bases. This CDR3 has 14 residues. CDR3: CASSPPGQPGEQYV. The CDR3 region has the DNA TGTGCCAGCTCACCGCCGGGCCAGCCGGGAGAGCAGTACGTC.

This clonotype was seen more than once but under ten times. This chain links TRBV7-3 with TRBJ2-1; 9 positions match TRBD1. J lost 4 bases, V lost 0 bases, and 4 bases had no gene match. Germline loops: CDR1 SGHTA, CDR2 FQGTGA. The CDR3 length is 16 residues. CDR3 sequence reads: CASSLTTGGGYNEQFF. The CDR3 DNA follows: TGTGCCAGCAGCTTAACGACAGGGGGAGGGTACAATGAGCAGTTCTTC.

The V call is TRBV5-1, the J call TRBJ1-1, with D tentatively TRBD1 (5 bases). The germline gives CDR1 SGHRS, CDR2 YFSETQ. Trimming stripped 9 bases from V and 5 bases from J, with 20 bases between. This CDR3 spans 14 amino acids. The CDR3 reads CATRQSRGGTEAFF. As DNA, the CDR3 is TGCGCCACGAGACAGTCCCGGGGCGGGACTGAAGCTTTCTTT.